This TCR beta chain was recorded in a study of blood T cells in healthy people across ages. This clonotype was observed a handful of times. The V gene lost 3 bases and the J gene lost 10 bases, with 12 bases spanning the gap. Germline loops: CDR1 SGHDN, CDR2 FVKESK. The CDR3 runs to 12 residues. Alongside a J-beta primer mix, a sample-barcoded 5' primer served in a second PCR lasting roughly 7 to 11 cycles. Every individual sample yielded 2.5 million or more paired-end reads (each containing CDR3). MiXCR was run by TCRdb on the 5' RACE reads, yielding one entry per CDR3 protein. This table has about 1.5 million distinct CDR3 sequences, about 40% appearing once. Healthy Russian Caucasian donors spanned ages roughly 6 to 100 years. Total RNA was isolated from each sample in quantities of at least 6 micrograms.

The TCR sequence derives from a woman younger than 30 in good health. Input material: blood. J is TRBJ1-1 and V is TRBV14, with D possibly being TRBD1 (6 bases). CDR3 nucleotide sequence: TGTGCCAGCAGCCAGGGGGGCCGGGGAGCTTTCTTT. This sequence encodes CASSQGGRGAFF.